This T cell receptor (beta chain) was observed in a study of blood T cell repertoires in COVID-19. V was cut by 5 bases and J by 2 bases, with 18 bases left in between. CDR1 MNHEY and CDR2 SMNVEV come from the germline V gene (reference sequence). The CDR3 extends over 16 amino acids. In the original workflow: Reference gene primers were amplified, and this amplification served to estimate nucleated cell counts. Using immunoSEQ multiplex PCR, the repertoire was profiled, and TCRdb retains in-frame clones only, with some absent. V and J calls and clone size come straight from that table; D and trimming were deduced from the DNA. The sample carries some 200,000 clones, about four fifths recorded once.

Sequences were obtained from peripheral blood. This clonotype was sampled from a woman aged 25-40 years who had recovered from COVID-19. The chain joins TRBV27 to TRBJ2-5; TRBD2 is a possible D gene (5 bases). The CDR3 nucleotides read TGTGCCAGCAGTCCCATGTTAGCGACATCTCAAGAGACCCAGTACTTC. Translating gives CASSPMLATSQETQYF.